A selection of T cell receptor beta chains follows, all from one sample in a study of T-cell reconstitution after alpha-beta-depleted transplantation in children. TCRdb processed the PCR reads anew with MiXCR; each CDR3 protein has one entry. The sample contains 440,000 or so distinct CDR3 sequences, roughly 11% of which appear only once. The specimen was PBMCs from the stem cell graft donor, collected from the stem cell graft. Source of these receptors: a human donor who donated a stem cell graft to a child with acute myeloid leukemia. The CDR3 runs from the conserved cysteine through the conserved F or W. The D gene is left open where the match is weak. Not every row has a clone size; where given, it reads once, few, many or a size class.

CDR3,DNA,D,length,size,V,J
CASSYSSGRGLPGTEQYF,TGTGCCAGCAGTTACTCTAGCGGGAGAGGGCTACCCGGGACCGAGCAGTACTTC,TRBD2,18,NA,TRBV6-5,TRBJ2-7
CASSELKETNTEAFF,TGTGCCAGCAGTGAATTAAAGGAGACGAACACTGAAGCTTTCTTT,NA,15,NA,TRBV25-1,TRBJ1-1
CASSPRPGQGTETQYF,TGCGCCAGCAGCCCTCGACCGGGACAGGGTACGGAGACCCAGTACTTC,TRBD1,16,many,TRBV5-1,TRBJ2-5
CASSYSDGPQHF,TGTGCCAGCAGTTACTCGGACGGGCCCCAGCATTTT,NA,12,NA,TRBV6-5,TRBJ1-5
CSVVQETQYF,TGCAGCGTTGTCCAAGAGACCCAGTACTTC,NA,10,many,TRBV29-1,TRBJ2-5
CASSQVGLARETQYF,TGCGCCAGCAGCCAAGTCGGACTAGCGAGAGAGACCCAGTACTTC,TRBD2,15,many,TRBV4-1,TRBJ2-5
CASSPQDKNYGYTF,TGTGCCAGCTCACCACAAGACAAGAACTATGGCTACACCTTC,NA,14,NA,TRBV18,TRBJ1-2
CASSYSDRVGQPQHF,TGTGCCAGCAGTTACTCAGACAGGGTGGGACAGCCCCAGCATTTT,TRBD1,15,few,TRBV6-5,TRBJ1-5
CASSKSGSGTGELFF,TGTGCCAGCAGTAAAAGCGGGAGCGGTACCGGGGAGCTGTTTTTT,TRBD2,15,few,TRBV6-1,TRBJ2-2
CASSPALGEATRDTQYF,TGTGCCAGCAGCCCCGCTCTGGGGGAGGCCACCAGAGATACGCAGTATTTT,NA,17,few,TRBV5-4,TRBJ2-3